Listed below are T cell receptor beta chains from one sample, sequenced in a study of cytomegalovirus exposure and HLA in healthy donors. Method: immunoSEQ multiplex PCR; TCRdb's copy keeps in-frame clones and lacks some. The top ten hold 11% of the sample, which has roughly 150,000 clones, 75% seen once. Sequencing input: PBMCs. These TCRs come from a man in his late teens or twenties in good health and CMV-seropositive. CDR3s include the opening cysteine and the closing phenylalanine or tryptophan. Each record gives: V gene, D gene, clone size, J gene, CDR3 DNA, CDR3 protein. A D gene is named only where the DNA matches it firmly. A row's size may be missing; if present it is once, few, many or a size class.

v_call: TRBV28; d_call: NA; clone_size: NA; j_call: TRBJ1-2; cdr3_nt: TGTGCCAGCACCTTGGGGTCGACAGGATTTAGCCGGCACTACACCTTC; cdr3_aa: CASTLGSTGFSRHYTF
v_call: TRBV7-9; d_call: NA; clone_size: once; j_call: TRBJ2-1; cdr3_nt: TGTGCCAGCAGCCCAGGGGGATTTCTAGCGGGCCGAAACAATGAGCAGTTCTTC; cdr3_aa: CASSPGGFLAGRNNEQFF
v_call: TRBV15; d_call: NA; clone_size: NA; j_call: TRBJ2-2; cdr3_nt: TGTGCCACCAGCAGAGCCCGCGGGGAGCTGTTTTTT; cdr3_aa: CATSRARGELFF
v_call: TRBV7-8; d_call: NA; clone_size: few; j_call: TRBJ1-5; cdr3_nt: TGTGCCAGCAGCCGTAACCGGGGCGGGAATAGCAATCAGCCCCAGCATTTT; cdr3_aa: CASSRNRGGNSNQPQHF
v_call: TRBV28; d_call: TRBD1; clone_size: NA; j_call: TRBJ1-2; cdr3_nt: TGTGCCAGCAGTCTCGCCCGTGGTCCACAGGGGATCTATGGCTACACCTTC; cdr3_aa: CASSLARGPQGIYGYTF
v_call: TRBV6-5; d_call: TRBD1; clone_size: NA; j_call: TRBJ1-3; cdr3_nt: TGTGCCAGCAGAGAACAGGGGTCTGGAAACACCATATATTTT; cdr3_aa: CASREQGSGNTIYF
v_call: TRBV29-1; d_call: NA; clone_size: NA; j_call: TRBJ2-2; cdr3_nt: TGCAGCGTTGGTACTCCTTTTAACGGGGAGCTGTTCTTT; cdr3_aa: CSVGTPFNGELFF
v_call: TRBV5-1; d_call: TRBD1; clone_size: once; j_call: TRBJ1-2; cdr3_nt: TGCGCCAGCAGCCCGGGACAGCCCTTGGGCTACACCTTC; cdr3_aa: CASSPGQPLGYTF
v_call: TRBV27; d_call: TRBD2; clone_size: NA; j_call: TRBJ2-1; cdr3_nt: TGTGCCAGCAGTCCCGGGACTAGCGGGATCAATGAGCAGTTCTTC; cdr3_aa: CASSPGTSGINEQFF
v_call: TRBV15; d_call: NA; clone_size: NA; j_call: TRBJ1-2; cdr3_nt: TGTGCCACCAGCATCCGGGACGGACAGAATGGCTACACCTTC; cdr3_aa: CATSIRDGQNGYTF
v_call: TRBV7-9; d_call: TRBD1; clone_size: NA; j_call: TRBJ2-1; cdr3_nt: TGTGCCAGCAGCTTAGAGACAGGGTACAATGAGCAGTTCTTC; cdr3_aa: CASSLETGYNEQFF
v_call: TRBV5-1; d_call: NA; clone_size: NA; j_call: TRBJ2-7; cdr3_nt: TGCGCCAGCAGCTTGGGGGGGCCGGCCTACGAGCAGTACTTC; cdr3_aa: CASSLGGPAYEQYF
v_call: TRBV19; d_call: NA; clone_size: NA; j_call: TRBJ2-5; cdr3_nt: TGTGCCAGTAGACGCGAAGGACAGATCCCTACGGAGACCCAGTACTTC; cdr3_aa: CASRREGQIPTETQYF
v_call: TRBV28; d_call: NA; clone_size: NA; j_call: TRBJ2-6; cdr3_nt: TGTGCCAGCAGCTACGGAAGGAGGGGACCTTTTGGGGCCAACGTCCTGACTTTC; cdr3_aa: CASSYGRRGPFGANVLTF
v_call: TRBV27; d_call: TRBD2; clone_size: NA; j_call: TRBJ2-1; cdr3_nt: TGTGCCAGCAGTTCTTGGGGACTAGCGGGGCCCCTCGACAATGAGCAGTTCTTC; cdr3_aa: CASSSWGLAGPLDNEQFF
v_call: TRBV6-5; d_call: NA; clone_size: NA; j_call: TRBJ2-5; cdr3_nt: TGTGCCAGCAGACCGGGACTGAGGGGGACCCAGTACTTC; cdr3_aa: CASRPGLRGTQYF
v_call: TRBV4-2; d_call: NA; clone_size: few; j_call: TRBJ1-5; cdr3_nt: TGTGCCAGCAGCCAAGACGGACAGCCGAATCAGCCCCAGCATTTT; cdr3_aa: CASSQDGQPNQPQHF
v_call: TRBV28; d_call: TRBD1; clone_size: NA; j_call: TRBJ1-4; cdr3_nt: TGTGCCAGCAGTTGGGACAGGGATGAAAAACTGTTTTTT; cdr3_aa: CASSWDRDEKLFF
v_call: TRBV2; d_call: TRBD2; clone_size: once; j_call: TRBJ2-2; cdr3_nt: TGTGCCAGCAGTGAAGCTAAGCCTAGCGGTCAGGATTTGCTGTTTTTT; cdr3_aa: CASSEAKPSGQDLLFF
v_call: TRBV4-1; d_call: TRBD1; clone_size: NA; j_call: TRBJ1-5; cdr3_nt: TGCGCCAGCAGCCAATCGATGACCGGGACAGGGACTGGGTATAGCAATCAGCCCCAGCATTTT; cdr3_aa: CASSQSMTGTGTGYSNQPQHF
v_call: TRBV7-3; d_call: TRBD1; clone_size: NA; j_call: TRBJ2-7; cdr3_nt: TGTGCCAGCATGGGGACAGGCAACACCACTAGCTCCTACGAGCAGTACTTC; cdr3_aa: CASMGTGNTTSSYEQYF
v_call: TRBV7-7; d_call: NA; clone_size: NA; j_call: TRBJ2-3; cdr3_nt: TGTGCCAGCAGCTTGGCTAGCACAGATACGCAGTATTTT; cdr3_aa: CASSLASTDTQYF
v_call: TRBV27; d_call: TRBD2; clone_size: NA; j_call: TRBJ2-7; cdr3_nt: TGTGCCGGCAGCCTCGGGCGGGAGGGCACCCCCTACGAGCAGTACTTC; cdr3_aa: CAGSLGREGTPYEQYF
v_call: TRBV6-5; d_call: TRBD1; clone_size: NA; j_call: TRBJ1-1; cdr3_nt: TGTGCCAGCAGCCTCCGGGACAGGGTGAACACTGAAGCTTTCTTT; cdr3_aa: CASSLRDRVNTEAFF
v_call: TRBV28; d_call: NA; clone_size: NA; j_call: TRBJ2-7; cdr3_nt: TGTGCCAGCAGACGCAGGGTACACGAGCAGTACTTC; cdr3_aa: CASRRRVHEQYF
v_call: TRBV6-1; d_call: TRBD2; clone_size: few; j_call: TRBJ2-7; cdr3_nt: TGTGCCAGCAGTGAGTGGGACAGCGGGAGGGACGAGCAGTACTTC; cdr3_aa: CASSEWDSGRDEQYF
v_call: TRBV7-6; d_call: NA; clone_size: NA; j_call: TRBJ2-1; cdr3_nt: TGTGCCAGCAGCCTTCAAGGGGGTAATGAGCAGTTCTTC; cdr3_aa: CASSLQGGNEQFF
v_call: TRBV29-1; d_call: NA; clone_size: NA; j_call: TRBJ1-5; cdr3_nt: TGCAGCGTTGCGACAGGCAGCAATCAGCCCCAGCATTTT; cdr3_aa: CSVATGSNQPQHF
v_call: TRBV27; d_call: TRBD2; clone_size: NA; j_call: TRBJ2-1; cdr3_nt: TGTGCCAGCAGTTTCACTAGCGGAGTTTACAATGAGCAGTTCTTC; cdr3_aa: CASSFTSGVYNEQFF
v_call: TRBV28; d_call: NA; clone_size: few; j_call: TRBJ2-7; cdr3_nt: TGTGCCAGCATCGAAGAGGGGGGGCAGGACGAGCAGTACTTC; cdr3_aa: CASIEEGGQDEQYF
v_call: TRBV6-5; d_call: NA; clone_size: once; j_call: TRBJ1-5; cdr3_nt: TGTGCCAGCAGCTCAGATTTCGGACAAAGTCAGCCCCAGCATTTT; cdr3_aa: CASSSDFGQSQPQHF
v_call: TRBV9; d_call: TRBD1; clone_size: NA; j_call: TRBJ2-3; cdr3_nt: TGTGCCAGCGGCGCCCACGGACAGGGTACGCAGTATTTT; cdr3_aa: CASGAHGQGTQYF
v_call: TRBV28; d_call: TRBD2; clone_size: NA; j_call: TRBJ2-7; cdr3_nt: TGTGCCAGCAGATTAGCGGGAGGGCCCCATCTCGAGCAGTACTTC; cdr3_aa: CASRLAGGPHLEQYF